The source of this TCR beta chain is a study of PD-L1 blockade in urothelial cancer (dated by TCRdb to between 2016 and 2019). The study in broad terms: Every patient began therapy around 2014 and was given atezolizumab 1,200 mg intravenously every 3 weeks. Durable clinical benefit was defined as progression-free survival longer than 6 months, and TCR features were also tested against progression-free and overall survival. The study was an exploratory multi-omic analysis of somatic, immune and clinical correlates of response to PD-L1 blockade with atezolizumab in urothelial cancer. About 85% of the roughly 30 patients were males with bladder-origin urothelial cancer, and about 65% of the roughly 29 reported a prior smoking history. TCR sequencing covered pretreatment tumor samples and matched, serially collected peripheral blood taken before and after atezolizumab treatment. In the same patients, pretreatment tumors underwent whole exome sequencing and RNA sequencing in addition to TCR sequencing. Blood samples were analyzed at 3 weeks after treatment start (second dose) and at 6 weeks after treatment start. Blood samples gave a median of around 130,000 T cells and approximately 81,000 unique TCRs, with a median clonality of roughly 0.08. Patients had an ECOG performance status of 0 or 1 and had received between 0 and 3 prior chemotherapy regimens. Pretreatment blood TCR-seq was available for about 27 patients, at least one posttreatment blood collection was obtained for 24 patients, and tumor TCR-seq was available for 24 patients. Nine patients reached durable clinical benefit, while some 19 patients did not. Broad study findings and their caveats: Among patients with durable benefit, tumor-associated TCR clones showed greater expansion in peripheral blood 3 weeks after treatment started (n ≈ 24, p = 0.022). Because the sample size was small (n of about 29) and many exploratory analyses were performed, the results are intended to be hypothesis-generating. Improved progression-free and overall survival was found to be associated with pretreatment peripheral blood TCR clonality below the median.

Synthetic TCR analog templates were spiked into each PCR to estimate absolute template abundance from read counts. The immunoSEQ assay was used to amplify TCRbeta CDR3 regions from genomic DNA with bias-controlled V and J gene primers. Rearranged TCRbeta segments were sequenced at approximately 20X coverage. In the source study's methods: Clustering was used to correct sequencing errors, and CDR3s were annotated against IMGT to assign V, D and J genes. Downstream analyses used only productive TCRbeta rearrangements, leaving out any out-of-frame or stop-codon sequences. Clonality was calculated as one minus the Shannon entropy normalized by the log of the number of unique productive sequences. Fisher's exact test with Benjamini-Hochberg correction, at a threshold of adjusted p below 0.01, was used to find clones that differed between time points or between blood and tumor. Drawn from immuneACCESS, this table holds only the in-frame rearrangements with V and J called that TCRdb kept. Clones are partly lost; checked studies trace under half to an unresolved V gene and leave the rest unexplained. The DNA gave D and trimming, while V, J and clone size come from that table. Across this sample there are roughly 100,000 clones, with less than 90% seen only once. Approximately 8% of the sample is in the top ten clones.

Reading the label with the study, this specimen's time point is: peripheral blood 6 weeks after treatment start. A cohort of more than 25 patients with locally advanced or metastatic urothelial carcinoma, treated at Memorial Sloan Kettering on a trial protocol, was included. Peripheral blood mononuclear cells were collected pretreatment and during treatment, with between 1 and 8 total time points obtained per patient. The Qiagen DNeasy Blood extraction kit was used to purify genomic DNA from total PBMCs and tumor samples. PBMCs were collected pretreatment and during treatment, and were isolated and stored as previously described. Details on this clone: Its recognized antigen is unknown. Per-nucleotide qualities are absent, and no much larger clonotype sits a single base away.

From cysteine to phenylalanine, the CDR3 is 14 amino acids long. The sequence is cut down to CDR3 DNA, 42 bases in frame from base 1. Trimming at the junction amounts to 1 base on V and 10 bases on J, and the germline ends lie 16 bases apart. Via the germline V gene, CDR1 is LGHNT and CDR2 FRNRAP. The sequence links TRBV12-5 to TRBJ2-5; a tentative D call is TRBD1 (6 bases match). This TCR was recovered from a man aged 65 to 85 with urothelial cancer. Material: PBMCs, obtained around atezolizumab (anti-PD-L1) treatment. The sequenced DNA is TGTGCTAGTGGTTTGGGACAGGACCCGGGGCACCAGTACTTC. Its product reads: CASGLGQDPGHQYF.